This record concerns one TCR beta chain sequence. Antigen specificity is unknown. This sample is part of a study of CD8 T cells in Susac syndrome. Study outcomes and limitations: It was acknowledged in the study that the number of individuals who were included in its TCR sequencing and HLA analysis was relatively small.

The ends lost 4 bases at V and 2 bases at J; junction bases unmatched: 6. The CDR3 is 16 amino acids. Germline V gene data show CDR1 as MNHEY and CDR2 as SMNVEV (reference sequence). Negative isolation yielded CD8+ and CD4+ T cells; FACS enriched TEMRA cells. About 0.5 to 1 ug RNA was reverse transcribed with random hexamers. The immunoSEQ assay covered 54 Vbeta and 13 Jbeta segments for CDR3. TCRdb reprocessed the immunoSEQ multiplex PCR reads via MiXCR and lists one record per CDR3 protein. The table records about 200,000 distinct CDR3 sequences, 95% of them present only once. V is TRBV27 and J is TRBJ2-3, with TRBD1 identical over 10 bases. The sample was CD4+ T cells from PBMCs. This receptor was taken from a human donor in good health. The CDR3 sequence: CASSSGTGDVTDTQYF. Written as DNA, the CDR3 is TGTGCCAGCAGTTCCGGGACAGGGGACGTCACAGATACGCAGTATTTT.